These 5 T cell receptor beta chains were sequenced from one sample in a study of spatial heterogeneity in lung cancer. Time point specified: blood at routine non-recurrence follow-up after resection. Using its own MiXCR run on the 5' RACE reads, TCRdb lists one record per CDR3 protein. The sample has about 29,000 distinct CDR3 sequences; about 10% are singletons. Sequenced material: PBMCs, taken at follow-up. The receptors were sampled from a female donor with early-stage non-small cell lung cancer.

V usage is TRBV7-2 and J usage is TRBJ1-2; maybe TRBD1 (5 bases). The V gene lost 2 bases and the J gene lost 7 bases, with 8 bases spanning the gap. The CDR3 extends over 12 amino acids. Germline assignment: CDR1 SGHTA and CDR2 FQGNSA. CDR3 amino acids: CASSLRGSGYTF. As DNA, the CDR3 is TGTGCCAGCAGCTTAAGGGGCTCTGGCTACACCTTC.

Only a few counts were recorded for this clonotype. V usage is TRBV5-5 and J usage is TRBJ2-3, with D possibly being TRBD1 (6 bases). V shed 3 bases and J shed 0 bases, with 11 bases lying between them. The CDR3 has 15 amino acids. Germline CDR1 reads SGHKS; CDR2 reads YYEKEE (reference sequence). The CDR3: CASSSSDRSTDTQYF. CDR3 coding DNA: TGTGCCAGCAGCTCTTCGGACAGAAGCACAGATACGCAGTATTTT.

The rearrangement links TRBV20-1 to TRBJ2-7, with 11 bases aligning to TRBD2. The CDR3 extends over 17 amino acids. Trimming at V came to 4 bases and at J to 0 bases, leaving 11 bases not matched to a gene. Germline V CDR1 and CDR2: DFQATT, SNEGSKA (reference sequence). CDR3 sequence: CSATRSSGGLSSYEQYF. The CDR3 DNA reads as TGCAGTGCTACCCGTTCTAGCGGGGGGCTCAGCTCCTACGAGCAGTACTTC.

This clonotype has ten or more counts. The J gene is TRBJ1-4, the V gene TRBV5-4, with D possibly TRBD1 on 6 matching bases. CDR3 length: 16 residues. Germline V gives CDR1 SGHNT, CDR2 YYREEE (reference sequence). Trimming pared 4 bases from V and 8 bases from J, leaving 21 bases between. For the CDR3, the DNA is TGTGCCAGCAGCAACCAGGGGACGGGGGATGGAGAAAAACTGTTTTTT. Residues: CASSNQGTGDGEKLFF.

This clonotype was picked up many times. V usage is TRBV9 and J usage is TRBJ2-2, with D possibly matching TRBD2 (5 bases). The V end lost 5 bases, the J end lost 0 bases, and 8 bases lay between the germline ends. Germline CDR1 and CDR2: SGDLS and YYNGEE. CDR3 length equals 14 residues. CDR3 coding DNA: TGTGCCAGCAGGATAGCGCCGAACACCGGGGAGCTGTTTTTT. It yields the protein CASRIAPNTGELFF.